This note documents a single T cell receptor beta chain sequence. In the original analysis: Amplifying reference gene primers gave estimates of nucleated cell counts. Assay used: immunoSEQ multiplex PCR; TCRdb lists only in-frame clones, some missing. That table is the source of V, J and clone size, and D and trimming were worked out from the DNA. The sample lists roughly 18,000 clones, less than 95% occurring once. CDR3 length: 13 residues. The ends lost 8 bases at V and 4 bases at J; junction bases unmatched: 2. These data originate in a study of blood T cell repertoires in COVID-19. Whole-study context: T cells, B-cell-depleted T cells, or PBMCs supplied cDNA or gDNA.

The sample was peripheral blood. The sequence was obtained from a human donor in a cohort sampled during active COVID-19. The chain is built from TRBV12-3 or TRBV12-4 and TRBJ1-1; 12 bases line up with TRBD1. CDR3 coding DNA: TGTGCCAGCGGGACAGGGGGCTTCACTGAAGCTTTCTTT. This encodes CASGTGGFTEAFF.